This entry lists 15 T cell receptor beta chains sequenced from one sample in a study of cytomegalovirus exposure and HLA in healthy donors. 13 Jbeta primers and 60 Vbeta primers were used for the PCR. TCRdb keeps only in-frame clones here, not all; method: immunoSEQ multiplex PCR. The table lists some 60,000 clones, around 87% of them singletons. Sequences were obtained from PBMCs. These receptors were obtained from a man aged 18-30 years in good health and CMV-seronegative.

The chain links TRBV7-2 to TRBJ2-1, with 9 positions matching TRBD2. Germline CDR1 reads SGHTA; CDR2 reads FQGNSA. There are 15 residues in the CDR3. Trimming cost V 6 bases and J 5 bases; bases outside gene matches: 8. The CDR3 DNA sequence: TGTGCCAGCAGTCCGAGCGGGGGGCCTCACAATGAGCAGTTCTTC. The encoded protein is CASSPSGGPHNEQFF.

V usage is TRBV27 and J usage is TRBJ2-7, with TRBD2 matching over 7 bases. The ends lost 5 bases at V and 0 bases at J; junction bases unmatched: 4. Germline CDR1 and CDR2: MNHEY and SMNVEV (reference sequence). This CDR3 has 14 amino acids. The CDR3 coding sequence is TGTGCCAGCAGTAGCCTAGCGGCCTCCTACGAGCAGTACTTC. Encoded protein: CASSSLAASYEQYF.

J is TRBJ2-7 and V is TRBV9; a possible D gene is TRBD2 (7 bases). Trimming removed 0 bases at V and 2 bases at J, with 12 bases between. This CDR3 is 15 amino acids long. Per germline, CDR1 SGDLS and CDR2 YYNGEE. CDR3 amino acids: CASSVEGGLPYEQYF. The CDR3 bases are TGTGCCAGCAGCGTAGAGGGGGGGCTCCCCTACGAGCAGTACTTC. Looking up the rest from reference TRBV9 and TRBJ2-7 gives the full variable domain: DSGVTQTPKHLITATGQRVTLRCSPRSGDLSVYWYQQSLDQGLQFLIQYYNGEERAKGNILERFSAQQFPDLHSELNLSSLELGDSALYFCASSVEGGLPYEQYFGPGTRLTVT.

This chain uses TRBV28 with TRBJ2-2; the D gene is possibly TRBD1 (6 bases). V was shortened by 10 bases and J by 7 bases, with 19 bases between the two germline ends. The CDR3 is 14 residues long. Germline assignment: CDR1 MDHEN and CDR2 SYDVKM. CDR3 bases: TGTGCCACCTCGCTGACAGGATCGAGCGGGGAGCTGTTTTTT. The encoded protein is CATSLTGSSGELFF.

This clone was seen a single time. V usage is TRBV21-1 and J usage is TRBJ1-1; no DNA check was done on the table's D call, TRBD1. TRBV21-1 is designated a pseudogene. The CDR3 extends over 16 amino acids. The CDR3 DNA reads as TGTGCCAGCAGCGCCCCAAGAACAGGGGAAGGTACTGAAGCTTTCTTT. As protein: CASSAPRTGEGTEAFF.

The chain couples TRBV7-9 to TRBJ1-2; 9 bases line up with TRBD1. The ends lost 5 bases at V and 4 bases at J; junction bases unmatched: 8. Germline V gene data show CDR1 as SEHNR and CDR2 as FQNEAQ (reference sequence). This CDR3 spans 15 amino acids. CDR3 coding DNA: TGTGCCAGCAGCACATTACAGGGGGCAGGCTATGGCTACACCTTC. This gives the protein CASSTLQGAGYGYTF.

The CDR3 DNA sequence: TGTGCCAGTAGTAGCTGGAGGAGGGGCACAGATACGCAGTATTTT. Encoded protein: CASSSWRRGTDTQYF. The chain has TRBV19 and TRBJ2-3, with D maybe TRBD2 (6 bases). The V gene lost 4 bases and the J gene lost 1 base, with 12 bases spanning the gap. In germline, CDR1 is LNHDA, CDR2 SQIVND (reference sequence). The CDR3 extends over 15 amino acids.

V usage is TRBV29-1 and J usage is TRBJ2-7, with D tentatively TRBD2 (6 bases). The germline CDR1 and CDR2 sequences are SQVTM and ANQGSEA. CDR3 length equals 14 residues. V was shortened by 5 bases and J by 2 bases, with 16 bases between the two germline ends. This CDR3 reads CSVSERGGPYEQYF. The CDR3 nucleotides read TGCAGCGTTTCGGAACGGGGAGGCCCCTACGAGCAGTACTTC.

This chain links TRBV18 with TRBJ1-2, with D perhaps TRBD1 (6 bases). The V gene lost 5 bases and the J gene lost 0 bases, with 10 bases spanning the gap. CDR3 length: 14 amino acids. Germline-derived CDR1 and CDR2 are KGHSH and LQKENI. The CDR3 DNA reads TGTGCCAGCTCATTGGACAGCCCTAACTATGGCTACACCTTC. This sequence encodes CASSLDSPNYGYTF.

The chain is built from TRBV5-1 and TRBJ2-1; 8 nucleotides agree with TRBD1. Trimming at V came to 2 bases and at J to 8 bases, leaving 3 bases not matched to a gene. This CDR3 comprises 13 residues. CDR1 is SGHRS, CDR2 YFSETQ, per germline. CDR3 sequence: CASSFQGADEQFF. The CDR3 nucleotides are TGCGCCAGCAGCTTCCAGGGGGCCGATGAGCAGTTCTTC.

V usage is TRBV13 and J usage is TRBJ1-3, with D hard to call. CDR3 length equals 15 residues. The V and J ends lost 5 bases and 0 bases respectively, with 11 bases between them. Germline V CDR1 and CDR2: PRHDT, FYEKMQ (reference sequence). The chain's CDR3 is CASSLGRGSGNTIYF. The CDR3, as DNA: TGTGCCAGCAGCCTTGGACGGGGCTCTGGAAACACCATATATTTT.

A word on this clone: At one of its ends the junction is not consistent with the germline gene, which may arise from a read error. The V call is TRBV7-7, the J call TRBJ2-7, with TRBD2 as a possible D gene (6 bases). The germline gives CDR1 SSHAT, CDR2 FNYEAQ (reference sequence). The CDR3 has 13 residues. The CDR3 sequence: CASSPGESYEQYF. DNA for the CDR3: TGTGCTAGCAGCCCGGGGGAATCCTACGAGCAGTACTTC.

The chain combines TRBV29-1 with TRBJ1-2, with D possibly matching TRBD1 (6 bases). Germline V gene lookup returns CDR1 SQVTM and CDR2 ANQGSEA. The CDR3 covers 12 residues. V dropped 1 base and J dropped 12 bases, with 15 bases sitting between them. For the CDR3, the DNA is TGCAGCGTTGAAGGCAACAGGGTATCGGACACCTTC. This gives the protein CSVEGNRVSDTF.

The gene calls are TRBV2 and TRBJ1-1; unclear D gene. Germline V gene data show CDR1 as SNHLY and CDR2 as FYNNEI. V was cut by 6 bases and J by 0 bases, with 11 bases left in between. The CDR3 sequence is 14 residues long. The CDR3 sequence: CASRVELLNTEAFF. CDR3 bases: TGTGCCAGCAGGGTCGAGCTATTGAACACTGAAGCTTTCTTT.

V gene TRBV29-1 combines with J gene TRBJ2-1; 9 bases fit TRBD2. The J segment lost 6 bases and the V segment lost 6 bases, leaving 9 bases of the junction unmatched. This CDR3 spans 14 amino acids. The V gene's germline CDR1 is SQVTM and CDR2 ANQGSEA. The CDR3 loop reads CSVSLAGPTNEQFF. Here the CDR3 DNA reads TGCAGCGTGTCCCTAGCGGGGCCCACCAATGAGCAGTTCTTC.